Listed below are T cell receptor beta chains from one sample, sequenced in a study of monozygotic twins with cystic fibrosis. The method was immunoSEQ multiplex PCR; TCRdb's version includes in-frame clones alone and lacks a portion of them. Counted here are over 15,000 clones, around 96% occurring once; the ten biggest clones make up 0.5% to 0.7%. Specimen: blood. The receptor set was obtained from a girl aged 2-9 years with cystic fibrosis. CDR3s include the opening cysteine and the closing phenylalanine or tryptophan. Fields, in order: D gene, clone size, V gene, J gene, CDR3 DNA, CDR3 protein. The D gene is left open where the match is weak. Where a row states a size, it is once, few, many or the class of an expanded clone; other rows omit it.

-	-	TRBV11-2	TRBJ2-7	TGTGCCAGCAGCTTAGACCGGGGTGGGTACGAGCAGTACTTC	CASSLDRGGYEQYF
TRBD2	-	TRBV30	TRBJ2-2	TGTGCCTGGGCACCGGGGGGAGGTTCCGGGGAGCTGTTTTTT	CAWAPGGGSGELFF
-	-	TRBV18	TRBJ2-4	TGTGCCAGCTCCCGGACAGATAAAAACATTCAGTACTTC	CASSRTDKNIQYF
-	-	TRBV11-2	TRBJ2-1	TGTGCCAGCAGCCCAACCCCAGGTCATGGCAATGAGCAGTTCTTC	CASSPTPGHGNEQFF
TRBD2	-	TRBV11-2	TRBJ2-2	TGTGCCAGCAGCCGATTCGGCGGGGGGACCGGGGAGCTGTTTTTT	CASSRFGGGTGELFF
-	-	TRBV7-9	TRBJ2-2	TGTGCCAGCAGCCTAACCGGGGAGCTGTTTTTT	CASSLTGELFF
-	-	TRBV6-4	TRBJ1-3	TGTGCCAGCAGTGACACGAGGTTCTCTGGAAACACCATATATTTT	CASSDTRFSGNTIYF
TRBD1	-	TRBV18	TRBJ1-5	TGTGCCAGCTCAGGGACAGAGAATAGCAATCAGCCCCAGCATTTT	CASSGTENSNQPQHF
-	-	TRBV4-3	TRBJ2-6	TGCGCCAGCAGCCCTGACTTCAGTCAGTCTGGGGCCAACGTCCTGACTTTC	CASSPDFSQSGANVLTF
TRBD1	-	TRBV27	TRBJ1-6	TGTGCCAGCAAGGACAGGATCTCCTATAATTCACCCCTCCACTTT	CASKDRISYNSPLHF
TRBD1	-	TRBV2	TRBJ1-1	TGTGCCAGCAGTGAGCGCACAGGGGGAGCTTTCTTT	CASSERTGGAFF
-	-	TRBV6-5	TRBJ1-2	TGTGCCAGCAGTTCCGACAGAATCTATGGCTACACCTTC	CASSSDRIYGYTF
TRBD2	-	TRBV28	TRBJ2-5	TGTGCCAGCAGAACACTAGCGGGGGGGCTCGGAGAGACCCAGTACTTC	CASRTLAGGLGETQYF
-	-	TRBV28	TRBJ1-5	TGTGCCAGCAGTTTAATGGGCTCCCAGCCCCAGCATTTT	CASSLMGSQPQHF
-	-	TRBV15	TRBJ1-6	TGTGCCACCAGCAGAGATCCCCGGAGAAATTCACCCCTCCACTTT	CATSRDPRRNSPLHF
-	-	TRBV29-1	TRBJ1-1	TGCAGCGCTTCGGACGGTGATTATACTGAAGCTTTCTTT	CSASDGDYTEAFF
TRBD1	-	TRBV9	TRBJ2-7	TGTGCCAGCAGCGGCCGGGACAGATCCTACGAGCAGTACTTC	CASSGRDRSYEQYF
TRBD1	-	TRBV2	TRBJ1-1	TGTGCCAGTGCCGGGACAGGGGGCGGCACTGAAGCTTTCTTT	CASAGTGGGTEAFF
-	few	TRBV19	TRBJ1-3	TGTGCCGTGGGGATAAGCTCTGGAAACACCATATATTTT	CAVGISSGNTIYF
-	-	TRBV6-5	TRBJ1-2	TGTGCCAGCAGTTACTTCCAGGGGCTCTTTCATGGCTACACCTTC	CASSYFQGLFHGYTF
TRBD1	-	TRBV14	TRBJ1-6	TGTGCCAGCAGCCAATTTTTGCCAGGGGGCCTTAATTCACCCCTCCACTTT	CASSQFLPGGLNSPLHF
TRBD1	-	TRBV7-2	TRBJ2-7	TGTGCCAGCAGCTTAGGGGACAGCCTCTCCTACGAGCAGTACTTC	CASSLGDSLSYEQYF
-	-	TRBV7-8	TRBJ2-7	TGTGCCAGCAGCTTAAGCCCAGGAAGCGACGAGCAGTACTTC	CASSLSPGSDEQYF
-	-	TRBV10-3	TRBJ1-1	TGTGCCATCAGTGAGTCCTGGGGGGGGAACACTGAAGCTTTCTTT	CAISESWGGNTEAFF
-	-	TRBV7-2	TRBJ1-1	TGTGCCAGCAGCTTGCGCGCTTTCTTT	CASSLRAFF
-	-	TRBV9	TRBJ2-7	TGTGCCAGCAGCCCGGACAGAAACTCCTACGAGCAGTACTTC	CASSPDRNSYEQYF
-	-	TRBV7-9	TRBJ2-6	TGTGCCAGCAGCTTAGATTTAAGGTCTGGGGCCAACGTCCTGACTTTC	CASSLDLRSGANVLTF
-	-	TRBV9	TRBJ2-3	TGTGCCAGCAGCGTAGCTGGAGGACACAACACAGATACGCAGTATTTT	CASSVAGGHNTDTQYF
-	-	TRBV30	TRBJ1-2	TGTGCCTGGAGTCCGCCGGGTCATCAGTTAGGTGGCTACACCTTC	CAWSPPGHQLGGYTF
TRBD1	-	TRBV7-8	TRBJ1-5	TGTGCCAGCAGCCCGGGACAGGATGATCAGCCCCAGCATTTT	CASSPGQDDQPQHF
TRBD1	-	TRBV5-1	TRBJ2-5	TGCGCCAGCAGCTTGGACGGGACAGGGCAAGAGACCCAGTACTTC	CASSLDGTGQETQYF
-	-	TRBV4-1	TRBJ1-2	TGCGCCAGCAGCCAAGATCAGGGGATGGATGGCTACACCTTC	CASSQDQGMDGYTF
TRBD1	-	TRBV28	TRBJ2-5	TGTGCCAGCAGTGCCCCGGGACAGAAAGAGACCCAGTACTTC	CASSAPGQKETQYF
TRBD2	-	TRBV2	TRBJ2-7	TGTGCCAGCAGTGATACGGGGGGGTATAACGAGCAGTACTTC	CASSDTGGYNEQYF
-	-	TRBV19	TRBJ2-7	TGTGCCAGTAGTACACAGGGCTACGAGCAGTACTTC	CASSTQGYEQYF
TRBD1	-	TRBV18	TRBJ2-2	TGTGCCAGCTCACCACCAGGGGGCCCCACCGGGGAGCTGTTTTTT	CASSPPGGPTGELFF
TRBD1	-	TRBV2	TRBJ2-3	TGTGCCAGCCAGACAGGGGGGAACACAGATACGCAGTATTTT	CASQTGGNTDTQYF
TRBD1	-	TRBV4-3	TRBJ1-1	TGCGCCAGCAGCCAACCAGGGGGGGACACTGAAGCTTTCTTT	CASSQPGGDTEAFF
TRBD2	-	TRBV2	TRBJ2-3	TGTGCCAGCAGACCCGGGGGGGTATGGGGAGATACGCAGTATTTT	CASRPGGVWGDTQYF
-	-	TRBV9	TRBJ2-3	TGTGCCAGCAGCGTAACCGACACAGATACGCAGTATTTT	CASSVTDTDTQYF
-	-	TRBV27	TRBJ1-4	TGTGCCAGCAGTTTGTCGAACAGTAATGAAAAACTGTTTTTT	CASSLSNSNEKLFF
-	-	TRBV4-3	TRBJ1-6	TGCGCCAGCAGCCAAGATCGTGGGGGGGGCGTGGATTCACCCCTCCACTTT	CASSQDRGGGVDSPLHF
-	-	TRBV6-6	TRBJ1-1	TGTGCCAGCAAAATACCGGGACCAGGGGACACTGAAGCTTTCTTT	CASKIPGPGDTEAFF
-	few	TRBV29-1	TRBJ1-1	TGCAGCGTTGCTTTGGGAGAAGCTTTCTTT	CSVALGEAFF
-	-	TRBV11-2	TRBJ1-6	TGTGCCAGCAGCTCGGGGCTCGCGGGGTATAATTCACCCCTCCACTTT	CASSSGLAGYNSPLHF
TRBD2	once	TRBV2	TRBJ2-5	TGTGCCAGCACCGGGACCGGGAGGGAGACCCAGTACTTC	CASTGTGRETQYF
TRBD2	-	TRBV15	TRBJ2-7	TGTGCCACCAGCAGAAAACTAGCGGGGGGCTACGAGCAGTACTTC	CATSRKLAGGYEQYF
-	-	TRBV6-5	TRBJ2-5	TGTGCCAGCAGTCGGCCAGGGGAAGAGACCCAGTACTTC	CASSRPGEETQYF